This T cell receptor beta chain was sequenced during a study of blood T cell repertoires in COVID-19. Across the study: The cDNA or gDNA used as material had been derived from T cells, B-cell-depleted T cells, or PBMCs.

TCRdb's table, derived via immunoSEQ multiplex PCR, lists solely in-frame clones and lacks some. The sample gives 130,000 to 150,000 clones, around four fifths of which show up once; 6.2% is in the top ten. CDR1 is GTSNPN, CDR2 SVGIG, per germline (reference sequence). With 1 base removed from V and 5 bases from J, the gap between germline ends came to 17 bases. The CDR3 length is 15 residues. The J gene is TRBJ1-1, the V gene TRBV30; a weak D match, TRBD1 (5 bases). This sequence was found in a woman aged 40 to 49 who had recovered from COVID-19. Input material: PBMCs or T cells enriched from blood (not recorded which). The CDR3 bases are TGTGCCTGGAGTGCTCGCCGGGACTTAGTAACTGAAGCTTTCTTT. It encodes CAWSARRDLVTEAFF.